This TCR beta chain was obtained from a study of beta chain features in type 1 diabetes. The wider study: What patients shared with healthy donors was a similar profile of age, gender and cell yields. In all, 85 million to 130 million sorted cells from all samples were analyzed.

As to this clone: Its antigen is as yet unknown.

Germline V gene sequence: CDR1 MNHNS, CDR2 SASEGT. CDR3 length: 12 amino acids. The germline V and J ends were trimmed by 8 bases and 1 base, with 8 bases remaining between them. The study reverse transcribed the entire isolated RNA, so it sequenced expressed TCRB transcripts. TCRdb keeps only in-frame clones here, not all; method: immunoSEQ multiplex PCR. The sample yields roughly 380,000 clones, about 20% seen once. Findings and limits, study-wide: In type 1 diabetes patients, VDJ junctions had fewer insertions; deletions at these junctions were more frequent. Researchers report that Type 1 diabetes patients had moderately but significantly shorter TCRB CDR3s across all four CD4+ subsets.

The chain uses TRBV6-1 and TRBJ2-5, with D possibly being TRBD2 (5 bases). This TCR was sampled from a woman between 18 and 29 years old in good health. The sequenced sample consisted of naive CD4+ T cells from blood. The chain's CDR3 is CASLSGQETQYF. CDR3 nucleotide sequence: TGTGCCAGCCTAAGCGGCCAAGAGACCCAGTACTTC.